These 15 T cell receptor beta chains share one sample of origin, sequenced in a study of blood T cell repertoires in COVID-19. Data came from immunoSEQ multiplex PCR; TCRdb stores just in-frame clones and leaves some out. Of fewer than 140,000 clones listed, 75% to 85% are singletons. The sample was peripheral blood. Receptors originate from a man older than 75 with COVID-19, enrolled during active disease.

The rearrangement uses TRBV18 and TRBJ2-7; TRBD1 aligns across 8 bases. V lost 3 bases and J lost 4; bases outside the gene matches: 5. This CDR3 has 14 residues. Germline assignment: CDR1 KGHSH and CDR2 LQKENI. CDR3 sequence (DNA): TGTGCCAGCTCACCCTGGGACAGGAGTTACGAGCAGTACTTC. Translating gives CASSPWDRSYEQYF.

The chain carries TRBV2 and TRBJ2-7, with D perhaps TRBD2 (5 bases). The V gene lost 2 bases and the J gene lost 7 bases, with 15 bases spanning the gap. This CDR3 comprises 14 residues. Germline-derived CDR1 and CDR2 are SNHLY and FYNNEI. The CDR3 reads CASSELSGSGEQYF. In DNA, the CDR3 is TGTGCCAGCAGTGAACTCTCGGGGTCCGGGGAGCAGTACTTC.

The chain joins TRBV5-5 to TRBJ1-2, with 8 nucleotides matching TRBD1. The CDR3 consists of 15 residues. CDR1 is SGHKS, CDR2 YYEKEE, per germline (reference sequence). V lost 4 bases and J lost 4; bases outside the gene matches: 9. CDR3 loop: CASSSATGVSYGYTF. The CDR3 bases are TGTGCCAGCAGCAGCGCGACAGGGGTGTCCTATGGCTACACCTTC.

The V and J genes are TRBV5-1 and TRBJ2-3, with D tentatively TRBD2 (6 bases). V dropped 4 bases and J dropped 2 bases, with 14 bases sitting between them. The CDR3 runs to 15 residues. Looked up from germline, CDR1 is SGHRS and CDR2 is YFSETQ. The CDR3: CASSISGDNTDTQYF. The CDR3 DNA is TGCGCCAGCAGCATTAGCGGAGACAACACAGATACGCAGTATTTT.

This clone occurred once. The CDR3, as DNA: TGCAGCGGGGGGGCGGGACCCCGCCAGCAGTACTTC. Protein: CSGGAGPRQQYF. The V and J genes are TRBV29-1 and TRBJ2-7; D possibly matches TRBD1 or TRBD2 (6 bases each). CDR1 is SQVTM, CDR2 ANQGSEA, per germline. V lost 7 bases, J lost 8 bases, and 18 bases lay in between. The CDR3 is made up of 12 amino acids.

The CDR3 protein is CASSLIPGTVYNEQFF. Written as DNA, the CDR3 is TGTGCCAGCAGCTTGATACCCGGGACAGTTTACAATGAGCAGTTCTTC. This sequence joins TRBV5-8 and TRBJ2-1; 7 bases are a match to TRBD1. Germline V gives CDR1 SGHTS, CDR2 YDEGEE. The CDR3 totals 16 residues. The J segment lost 4 bases and the V segment lost 1 base, leaving 8 bases of the junction unmatched.

This clone appeared a few times. The chain has TRBV28 and TRBJ1-5; D uncertain. Germline V gene lookup returns CDR1 MDHEN and CDR2 SYDVKM. This CDR3 is 13 amino acids long. V was pared by 1 base and J by 6 bases, with 7 bases between. Here the CDR3 reads CASSLSPPQPQHF. CDR3 nucleotides: TGTGCCAGCAGTTTATCCCCTCCTCAGCCCCAGCATTTT. Supplemented by reference TRBV28 and TRBJ1-5, the full variable domain reads DVKVTQSSRYLVKRTGEKVFLECVQDMDHENMFWYRQDPGLGLRLIYFSYDVKMKEKGDIPEGYSVSREKKERFSLILESASTNQTSMYLCASSLSPPQPQHFGDGTRLSIL.

This chain connects TRBV14 to TRBJ1-2; 8 nucleotides match TRBD1. With 4 bases clipped from V and 3 bases from J, the junction kept 16 bases outside the gene matches. In germline, CDR1 is SGHDN, CDR2 FVKESK. The CDR3 consists of 18 residues. In DNA form, the CDR3 reads TGTGCCAGCAGCCCCTTCCCTGGACAGGGAGAGGGGGACTATGGCTACACCTTC. Translation gives CASSPFPGQGEGDYGYTF. Complete variable domain (other parts from reference TRBV14 and TRBJ1-2): EAGVTQFPSHSVIEKGQTVTLRCDPISGHDNLYWYRRVMGKEIKFLLHFVKESKQDESGMPNNRFLAERTGGTYSTLKVQPAELEDSGVYFCASSPFPGQGEGDYGYTFGSGTRLTVV.

The DNA of the CDR3 is TGCGCCAGCAGCCATAACAGGGGCCCCTACGAGCAGTACTTC. It specifies CASSHNRGPYEQYF. The rearrangement links TRBV4-3 to TRBJ2-7; 7 positions match TRBD1. Germline V gene lookup returns CDR1 LGHNA and CDR2 YSLEER. CDR3 length: 14 amino acids. V was pared by 3 bases and J by 2 bases, with 4 bases of the junction left unmatched.

The chain is built from TRBV10-1 and TRBJ2-3; D uncertain. The CDR3 consists of 13 residues. Germline V gene lookup returns CDR1 WNHNN and CDR2 SYGVQD (reference sequence). Trimming removed 6 bases at V and 3 bases at J, with 10 bases between. The CDR3 loop reads CASRKTETDTQYF. The CDR3 DNA is TGCGCCAGCAGAAAGACTGAAACAGATACGCAGTATTTT.

This chain joins TRBV12-3 or TRBV12-4 and TRBJ2-7; a weak D match, TRBD2 (6 bases). Trimming stripped 7 bases from V and 2 bases from J, with 12 bases between. The CDR3 runs to 13 residues. The CDR3 nucleotides are TGTGCCAGCATGCGGGACGGACCCTACGAGCAGTACTTC. It encodes CASMRDGPYEQYF.

The chain combines TRBV5-1 with TRBJ2-1; TRBD2 agrees at 8 bases. Germline CDR1 and CDR2: SGHRS and YFSETQ. J lost 3 bases, V lost 5 bases, and 7 bases had no gene match. The CDR3 contains 15 residues. The CDR3 DNA follows: TGCGCCAGCAGAGGAACGGGAGGGTTCTACAATGAGCAGTTCTTC. Protein: CASRGTGGFYNEQFF.

Of note for this clone: The identical CDR3 is also encoded by other nucleotide sequences in the sample. The chain recombines TRBV28 with TRBJ1-5; 9 bases are a match to TRBD1. This CDR3 has 15 residues. Trimming at V came to 3 bases and at J to 5 bases, leaving 5 bases not matched to a gene. CDR1 is MDHEN, CDR2 SYDVKM, per germline. CDR3 in amino acids: CASSLGTGGHQPQHF. CDR3 coding DNA: TGTGCCAGCAGTTTGGGAACAGGGGGCCATCAGCCCCAGCATTTT.

This clone was counted a few times. The chain combines TRBV5-4 with TRBJ2-2; D remains ambiguous. The germline CDR1 and CDR2 sequences are SGHNT and YYREEE (reference sequence). Trimming stripped 0 bases from V and 0 bases from J, with 9 bases between. The CDR3 has 16 amino acids. The DNA for the CDR3 is TGTGCCAGCAGCTTGGACCCAAGCCCGAACACCGGGGAGCTGTTTTTT. Protein sequence: CASSLDPSPNTGELFF.

The chain joins TRBV19 to TRBJ2-3, with TRBD2 matching over 7 bases. From germline, CDR1 is LNHDA and CDR2 SQIVND (reference sequence). J gave up 6 bases and V 2 bases, and 5 bases lay outside the gene matches. The CDR3 contains 14 residues. The CDR3 DNA sequence: TGTGCCAGTAGTATAACGACTAGCATGGATACGCAGTATTTT. It specifies CASSITTSMDTQYF.